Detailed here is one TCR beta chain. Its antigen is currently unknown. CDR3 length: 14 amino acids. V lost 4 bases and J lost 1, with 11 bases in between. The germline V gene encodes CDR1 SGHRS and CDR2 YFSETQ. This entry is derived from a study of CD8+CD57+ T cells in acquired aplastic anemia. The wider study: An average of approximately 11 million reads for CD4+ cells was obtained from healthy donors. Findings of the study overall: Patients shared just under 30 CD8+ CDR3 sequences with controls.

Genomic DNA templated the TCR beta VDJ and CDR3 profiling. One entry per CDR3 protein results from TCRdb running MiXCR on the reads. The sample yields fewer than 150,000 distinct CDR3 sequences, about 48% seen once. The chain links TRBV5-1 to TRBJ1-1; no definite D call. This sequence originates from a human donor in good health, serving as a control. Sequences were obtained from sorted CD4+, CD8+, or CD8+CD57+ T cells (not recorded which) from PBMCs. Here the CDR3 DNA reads TGCGCCAGCAGCGGCCGGACTTCGAACACTGAAGCTTTCTTT. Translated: CASSGRTSNTEAFF.